The 6 T cell receptor beta chains listed next were all sequenced from one sample in a study of blood T cell repertoires in COVID-19. Clones were read by immunoSEQ multiplex PCR, and TCRdb kept only the in-frame ones, dropping some. The sample includes some 24,000 clones, nearly 90% of them seen just once. Sequencing was carried out using peripheral blood. Receptors were obtained from a human donor in a cohort sampled during active COVID-19.

The chain links TRBV12-2 to TRBJ1-1. TRBV12-2 is termed a pseudogene. The CDR3 totals 13 residues. CDR3 protein: CASRHDPGTEAFF. In DNA, the CDR3 is TGTGCAAGTCGCCACGACCCGGGCACTGAAGCTTTCTTT.

The V and J genes are TRBV5-5 and TRBJ1-6; D uncertain. The CDR3 runs 15 residues. Germline CDR1 reads SGHKS; CDR2 reads YYEKEE (reference sequence). V dropped 0 bases and J dropped 5 bases, with 9 bases sitting between them. The CDR3 sequence is CASSLEQADNSPLHF. The CDR3 region has the DNA TGTGCCAGCAGCTTGGAGCAGGCCGATAATTCACCCCTCCACTTT. Using reference TRBV5-5 and TRBJ1-6 for the parts outside the CDR3, the full variable domain is DAGVTQSPTHLIKTRGQQVTLRCSPISGHKSVSWYQQVLGQGPQFIFQYYEKEERGRGNFPDRFSARQFPNYSSELNVNALLLGDSALYLCASSLEQADNSPLHFGNGTRLTVT.

This chain links TRBV5-1 with TRBJ2-5; D is perhaps TRBD1 (6 bases). Trimming removed 4 bases at V and 1 base at J, with 11 bases between. CDR1 and CDR2 (germline): SGHRS, YFSETQ. The CDR3 spans 14 residues. CDR3 nucleotides: TGCGCCAGCAGCGCCTGGACAGCCCAAGAGACCCAGTACTTC. Encoded protein: CASSAWTAQETQYF. Complete variable domain (other parts from reference TRBV5-1 and TRBJ2-5): KAGVTQTPRYLIKTRGQQVTLSCSPISGHRSVSWYQQTPGQGLQFLFEYFSETQRNKGNFPGRFSGRQFSNSRSEMNVSTLELGDSALYLCASSAWTAQETQYFGPGTRLLVL.

The CDR3 DNA reads TGTGCCAGCAGCTTAGCTGGGACAGGGAACACCGGGGAGCTGTTTTTT. This encodes CASSLAGTGNTGELFF. The chain recombines TRBV7-6 with TRBJ2-2; TRBD1 matches 8 bases. This CDR3 is built from 16 residues. The V and J ends lost 0 bases and 1 base, in that order; junction bases with no gene match: 1. Germline V gives CDR1 SGHVS, CDR2 FNYEAQ.

This rearrangement joins TRBV7-9 to TRBJ1-1, with 8 nucleotides matching TRBD1. The CDR3 contains 14 residues. Germline assignment: CDR1 SEHNR and CDR2 FQNEAQ (reference sequence). V shed 5 bases, J shed 3 bases, and the junction held 5 bases outside the gene matches. The DNA of the CDR3 is TGTGCCAGCAGCACCGGGACAGGTGACACTGAAGCTTTCTTT. It translates to CASSTGTGDTEAFF.

This chain links TRBV18 with TRBJ2-1; a weak D match, TRBD2 (5 bases). The CDR3 sequence is 15 residues long. CDR1 and CDR2 (germline): KGHSH, LQKENI. V was cut by 0 bases and J by 6 bases, with 12 bases left in between. The CDR3 reads CASSPPETKANEQFF. In DNA, the CDR3 is TGTGCCAGCTCACCACCAGAGACTAAAGCCAATGAGCAGTTCTTC.